The 27 T cell receptor beta chains listed next were all sequenced from one sample in a study of T cell responses to AZD1222 COVID-19 vaccine. Repertoires were generated with immunoSEQ multiplex PCR, while TCRdb's copy carries only in-frame clones and drops some. The sample shows roughly 77,000 clones, 92% of them seen only once. The sample was peripheral blood, taken on day 0 of MenACWY control vaccination. The receptors derive from an adult in good health.

The rearrangement links TRBV27 to TRBJ1-1; no clear D. Trimming took off 3 bases at V and 4 bases at J, with 12 bases between the two ends. This CDR3 is 14 amino acids long. Germline lookup yields CDR1 MNHEY and CDR2 SMNVEV (reference sequence). In DNA form, the CDR3 reads TGTGCCAGCAGTTTGAGGGAGGGTGGCACTGAAGCTTTCTTT. It codes for CASSLREGGTEAFF.

CDR3 bases: TGCAGCGTTGGAGACAATATGAACACTGAAGCTTTCTTT. Its protein product is CSVGDNMNTEAFF. This sequence joins TRBV29-1 and TRBJ1-1; D is uncertain. This CDR3 has 13 residues. V lost 4 bases to trimming and J lost 0 bases, with 9 bases between them. Looked up from germline, CDR1 is SQVTM and CDR2 is ANQGSEA.

This chain connects TRBV2 to TRBJ1-1; TRBD1 agrees at 10 bases. V trimming: 6 bases; J trimming: 3 bases; junction bases outside the gene matches: 7. CDR3 length equals 15 residues. CDR1 and CDR2 from the germline V gene are SNHLY and FYNNEI. The CDR3 region is CASSAGTGADTEAFF. The CDR3 region has the DNA TGTGCCAGCAGCGCCGGGACAGGGGCCGACACTGAAGCTTTCTTT. The full variable domain, in which reference TRBV2 and TRBJ1-1 provide the parts outside the CDR3, is EPEVTQTPSHQVTQMGQEVILRCVPISNHLYFYWYRQILGQKVEFLVSFYNNEISEKSEIFDDQFSVERPDGSNFTLKIRSTKLEDSAMYFCASSAGTGADTEAFFGQGTRLTVV.

V is TRBV28 and J is TRBJ1-5; D perhaps matches TRBD1 (5 bases). Looked up from germline, CDR1 is MDHEN and CDR2 is SYDVKM. This CDR3 is 15 amino acids long. Trimming removed 2 bases at V and 6 bases at J, with 14 bases between. The CDR3: CASSLQGLLGQPQHF. CDR3 sequence (DNA): TGTGCCAGCAGTTTACAGGGCCTTCTGGGTCAGCCCCAGCATTTT.

The J gene is TRBJ1-1, the V gene TRBV12-5, with a weak D call TRBD1 (5 bases). With 3 bases removed from V and 6 bases from J, the gap between germline ends came to 17 bases. Germline V gene data show CDR1 as LGHNT and CDR2 as FRNRAP. CDR3 length: 15 residues. This CDR3 reads CASGFEKGVRAEAFF. CDR3 nucleotide sequence: TGTGCTAGTGGTTTTGAGAAAGGGGTAAGGGCTGAAGCTTTCTTT.

This clone was seen a handful of times. This chain uses TRBV27 with TRBJ2-7; tentatively, D is TRBD1 (6 bases). Germline CDR1 and CDR2: MNHEY and SMNVEV (reference sequence). CDR3 size: 14 residues. With 5 bases removed from V and 0 bases from J, the gap between germline ends came to 11 bases. The DNA of the CDR3 is TGTGCCAGCAGTCCAACGGACAGCTCCTACGAGCAGTACTTC. It codes for CASSPTDSSYEQYF.

This CDR3 is CASREGFYGYTF. Here the CDR3 DNA reads TGCGCCAGCAGGGAGGGTTTTTATGGCTACACCTTC. The J gene is TRBJ1-2, the V gene TRBV10-2; D not resolved. CDR3 length equals 12 residues. Trimming removed 6 bases from V and 5 bases from J, with 10 bases in between. Germline V gene data show CDR1 as WSHSY and CDR2 as SAAADI.

The rearrangement joins TRBV7-2 to TRBJ2-1, with TRBD2 matching over 14 bases. The V segment lost 5 bases and the J segment 2 bases; nucleotides outside the gene matches: 2. The CDR3 has 16 residues. Germline values: CDR1 SGHTA, CDR2 FQGNSA. The CDR3: CASSPGLAGAYNEQFF. The CDR3 nucleotides are TGTGCCAGCAGCCCGGGACTAGCGGGGGCCTACAATGAGCAGTTCTTC.

The chain has TRBV5-4 and TRBJ1-3; a weak D match, TRBD1 (6 bases). The germline V and J ends were trimmed by 4 bases and 3 bases, with 17 bases remaining between them. The CDR3 is made up of 16 amino acids. Germline values: CDR1 SGHNT, CDR2 YYREEE (reference sequence). The CDR3 DNA is TGTGCCAGCAGCCGGAACCAGGGGACGGATGGAAACACCATATATTTT. It is translated as CASSRNQGTDGNTIYF.

The CDR3 is CASSLYSSYEQYF. CDR3 nucleotides: TGTGCCAGCAGTTTATACAGCTCCTACGAGCAGTACTTC. V is TRBV28 and J is TRBJ2-7; D gene ambiguous. Germline V gene lookup returns CDR1 MDHEN and CDR2 SYDVKM. The CDR3 is 13 residues long. V lost 1 base and J lost 0, with 4 bases in between.

V gene TRBV7-9 combines with J gene TRBJ1-1; 7 positions agree with TRBD1. CDR3 size: 17 residues. The V gene's germline CDR1 is SEHNR and CDR2 FQNEAQ (reference sequence). V shed 5 bases and J 0 bases; nucleotides not matched to a gene: 12. CDR3 sequence (DNA): TGTGCCAGCAGCGACCCCCGGGACAGCTCCTTGAACACTGAAGCTTTCTTT. Translating it yields CASSDPRDSSLNTEAFF.

The chain joins TRBV7-9 to TRBJ2-7; D remains unclear. The germline gives CDR1 SEHNR, CDR2 FQNEAQ (reference sequence). The CDR3 totals 14 residues. Trimming left V 4 bases short and J 2 bases short, with 12 bases between. CDR3 sequence: CASSSLGPTYEQYF. The CDR3 coding sequence is TGTGCCAGCAGCTCTTTAGGCCCGACCTACGAGCAGTACTTC.

The V call is TRBV6-5, the J call TRBJ2-2; 7 positions match TRBD2. The junction had 7 bases not matched to a gene; V was cut back by 7 bases and J by 5 bases. This CDR3 comprises 14 residues. Looked up from germline, CDR1 is MNHEY and CDR2 is SVGAGI. The CDR3 sequence: CASTTGGRTGELFF. For the CDR3, the DNA is TGTGCCAGCACCACGGGGGGAAGGACCGGGGAGCTGTTTTTT.

This rearrangement joins TRBV5-4 to TRBJ2-2; TRBD2 matches 7 bases. CDR3 length: 16 amino acids. The trim removed 1 base at V and 1 base at J, leaving 4 bases unmatched. In germline, CDR1 is SGHNT, CDR2 YYREEE (reference sequence). DNA for the CDR3: TGTGCCAGCAGCTTGCGAGGGAGGGAGAACACCGGGGAGCTGTTTTTT. Its protein is CASSLRGRENTGELFF.

The rearrangement links TRBV5-5 to TRBJ1-6; D is unclear. The V and J ends lost 4 bases and 7 bases respectively, with 6 bases between them. The CDR3 length is 12 residues. The germline V gene encodes CDR1 SGHKS and CDR2 YYEKEE (reference sequence). The CDR3 DNA reads as TGTGCCAGCAGCCCACCAAATTCACCCCTCCACTTT. This codes for CASSPPNSPLHF. The full variable domain, in which reference TRBV5-5 and TRBJ1-6 provide the parts outside the CDR3, is DAGVTQSPTHLIKTRGQQVTLRCSPISGHKSVSWYQQVLGQGPQFIFQYYEKEERGRGNFPDRFSARQFPNYSSELNVNALLLGDSALYLCASSPPNSPLHFGNGTRLTVT.

J is TRBJ1-6 and V is TRBV28, with D tentatively TRBD1 (5 bases). Germline CDR1 and CDR2: MDHEN and SYDVKM. Trimming shortened V by 5 bases and J by 9 bases, and 8 bases separated the two germline ends. This CDR3 is built from 12 residues. CDR3 in DNA: TGTGCCAGCAGTCTCAGGGTTTCACCCCTCCACTTT. It encodes CASSLRVSPLHF. The entire variable domain, with the rest obtained from reference TRBV28 and TRBJ1-6, is as follows: DVKVTQSSRYLVKRTGEKVFLECVQDMDHENMFWYRQDPGLGLRLIYFSYDVKMKEKGDIPEGYSVSREKKERFSLILESASTNQTSMYLCASSLRVSPLHFGNGTRLTVT.

This sequence joins TRBV30 and TRBJ1-1, with 9 positions matching TRBD1. V shed 4 bases and J 7 bases; nucleotides not matched to a gene: 7. This CDR3 is built from 13 residues. The germline CDR1 and CDR2 sequences are GTSNPN and SVGIG (reference sequence). The CDR3 protein is CAWTLQGAGEAFF. The CDR3 nucleotides are TGTGCCTGGACCTTACAGGGGGCAGGTGAAGCTTTCTTT.

The chain recombines TRBV5-4 with TRBJ2-1; no definite D call. V was cut by 0 bases and J by 5 bases, with 6 bases left in between. Germline CDR1 SGHNT, CDR2 YYREEE (reference sequence). The CDR3 runs to 13 residues. The CDR3 DNA follows: TGTGCCAGCAGCTTGGACGCAAACAATGAGCAGTTCTTC. It codes for CASSLDANNEQFF.

J is TRBJ2-5 and V is TRBV7-2; no clear D. The CDR3 is 12 amino acids. V was shortened by 4 bases and J by 2 bases, with 5 bases between the two germline ends. In germline, CDR1 is SGHTA, CDR2 FQGNSA. CDR3 coding DNA: TGTGCCAGCAGCTCCCCGCAAGAGACCCAGTACTTC. It is translated as CASSSPQETQYF.

The V and J genes are TRBV6-5 and TRBJ2-1; the D call may be TRBD1 or TRBD2 (5 bases each). CDR1 MNHEY and CDR2 SVGAGI come from the germline V gene. V was trimmed by 4 bases and J by 0 bases, leaving 7 bases between them. The CDR3 loop spans 14 amino acids. The CDR3 region is CASSWGSSYNEQFF. CDR3 nucleotides: TGTGCCAGCAGTTGGGGGAGCTCCTACAATGAGCAGTTCTTC.

This chain links TRBV7-9 with TRBJ1-2; D is possibly TRBD1 (6 bases). Trimming cost V 5 bases and J 6 bases, with 16 bases left between them. The V gene's germline CDR1 is SEHNR and CDR2 FQNEAQ (reference sequence). This CDR3 contains 14 residues. CDR3 residues: CASSPPGHVDGYTF. Written as DNA, the CDR3 is TGTGCCAGCAGCCCTCCGGGACATGTGGATGGCTACACCTTC.

The J gene is TRBJ1-2, the V gene TRBV6-5, with TRBD1 as a possible D gene (5 bases). Germline CDR1 MNHEY, CDR2 SVGAGI. Trimming removed 7 bases at V and 4 bases at J, with 16 bases between. The CDR3 spans 14 residues. CDR3 nucleotides: TGTGCCAGCACCCAAGACGGGGGAGGCTATGGCTACACCTTC. Translating gives CASTQDGGGYGYTF.

The chain recombines TRBV27 with TRBJ2-7; D unresolved. Germline-derived CDR1 and CDR2 are MNHEY and SMNVEV (reference sequence). The CDR3 sequence is 14 residues long. V gave up 3 bases and J gave up 3 bases, with 12 bases separating them. The CDR3 DNA reads as TGTGCCAGCAGTTTTGGGAACCGGGTCTACGAGCAGTACTTC. Translation gives CASSFGNRVYEQYF.

The chain carries TRBV2 and TRBJ2-7; 9 nucleotides agree with TRBD1. In germline, CDR1 is SNHLY, CDR2 FYNNEI. The J segment lost 2 bases and the V segment lost 4 bases, leaving 3 bases of the junction unmatched. CDR3 length: 14 residues. The chain's CDR3 is CASSARDRAYEQYF. CDR3 coding DNA: TGTGCCAGCAGTGCCCGGGACAGGGCCTACGAGCAGTACTTC.

A single count supports this clone. The genes are TRBV28 and TRBJ1-2; TRBD1 might be the D (5 bases). Germline CDR1 MDHEN, CDR2 SYDVKM. Trimming stripped 8 bases from V and 4 bases from J, with 14 bases between. This CDR3 contains 13 residues. CDR3 bases: TGTGCCAGCGAGTTAGACAGTTCCTATGGCTACACCTTC. This gives the protein CASELDSSYGYTF.

V is TRBV11-2 and J is TRBJ2-4; D possibly uses TRBD1 or TRBD2 (6 bases each). Trimming removed 1 base at V and 8 bases at J, with 15 bases between. The germline V gene encodes CDR1 SGHAT and CDR2 FQNNGV. This CDR3 contains 15 residues. CDR3 protein: CASSLVGGGLDIQYF. DNA of the CDR3: TGTGCCAGCAGCTTAGTTGGAGGGGGGTTGGACATTCAGTACTTC.

This chain uses TRBV10-3 with TRBJ1-1, with 8 nucleotides matching TRBD1. The CDR3 runs 16 residues. The V gene end was trimmed by 3 bases and the J gene end by 1 base; junction bases not matched to a gene: 7. Germline-derived CDR1 and CDR2 are ENHRY and SYGVKD. CDR3: CAISDRGQGPNTEAFF. The CDR3 DNA reads TGTGCCATCAGTGACCGCGGACAGGGACCGAACACTGAAGCTTTCTTT.